This is a list of T cell receptor beta chains from one sample in a study of blood T cells in healthy people across ages. One entry per CDR3 protein, called by TCRdb with MiXCR from the 5' RACE reads. The table has around 940,000 distinct CDR3 sequences, 51% seen once. Sequencing was done on a sample of blood. These receptors came from a woman in her sixties or seventies in good health. CDR3s include the opening cysteine and the closing phenylalanine or tryptophan. The D gene is left open where the match is weak. Only part of the rows carry a size: once, few, many, or a class if the clone is expanded.

d_call: TRBD1; v_call: TRBV20-1; j_call: TRBJ1-5; clone_size: .; cdr3_aa: CSARNDRGRHQPQHF; cdr3_nt: TGCAGTGCTAGGAATGACAGGGGGCGCCATCAGCCCCAGCATTTT
d_call: TRBD2; v_call: TRBV14; j_call: TRBJ2-3; clone_size: few; cdr3_aa: CASSQGAAGATDTQYF; cdr3_nt: TGTGCCAGCAGCCAAGGCGCGGCGGGAGCCACAGATACGCAGTATTTT
d_call: .; v_call: TRBV7-2; j_call: TRBJ1-1; clone_size: .; cdr3_aa: CASSLSPDRNTEAFF; cdr3_nt: TGTGCCAGCAGCTTATCTCCCGACAGGAACACTGAAGCTTTCTTT
d_call: .; v_call: TRBV6-6; j_call: TRBJ1-6; clone_size: .; cdr3_aa: CASSPDLVLHF; cdr3_nt: TGTGCCAGCAGCCCGGACCTGGTCCTCCACTTT
d_call: TRBD2; v_call: TRBV20-1; j_call: TRBJ2-1; clone_size: .; cdr3_aa: CSARDRIIAGGTEQFF; cdr3_nt: TGCAGTGCTAGAGATAGGATAATAGCGGGAGGGACTGAGCAGTTCTTC
d_call: .; v_call: TRBV5-1; j_call: TRBJ2-3; clone_size: .; cdr3_aa: CASSSTPAGTDTQYF; cdr3_nt: TGCGCCAGCAGCTCGACCCCGGCCGGCACAGATACGCAGTATTTT
d_call: .; v_call: TRBV28; j_call: TRBJ1-1; clone_size: .; cdr3_aa: CASKRRTEAFF; cdr3_nt: TGTGCCAGCAAGAGGAGGACTGAAGCTTTCTTT
d_call: .; v_call: TRBV3-1; j_call: TRBJ2-7; clone_size: few; cdr3_aa: CASSQGVSSYNEQYF; cdr3_nt: TGTGCCAGCAGCCAGGGAGTCAGCTCCTACAATGAGCAGTACTTC
d_call: TRBD1; v_call: TRBV28; j_call: TRBJ1-1; clone_size: many; cdr3_aa: CASSSPSPRGRTEAFF; cdr3_nt: TGTGCCAGCAGTTCCCCCTCGCCCAGGGGGCGTACTGAAGCTTTCTTT
d_call: TRBD2; v_call: TRBV29-1; j_call: TRBJ2-3; clone_size: few; cdr3_aa: CSVAGLATDTQYF; cdr3_nt: TGCAGCGTGGCCGGACTAGCCACAGATACGCAGTATTTT
d_call: TRBD1; v_call: TRBV20-1; j_call: TRBJ1-5; clone_size: .; cdr3_aa: CSAKKTGGSQPQHF; cdr3_nt: TGCAGTGCCAAAAAGACAGGGGGCAGTCAGCCCCAGCATTTT
d_call: TRBD1; v_call: TRBV5-1; j_call: TRBJ1-5; clone_size: .; cdr3_aa: CASNLETGAQPQHF; cdr3_nt: TGCGCCAGCAACTTGGAGACAGGGGCTCAGCCCCAGCATTTT
d_call: .; v_call: TRBV12-3/TRBV12-4; j_call: TRBJ2-1; clone_size: few; cdr3_aa: CASSFYGSDYNEQFF; cdr3_nt: TGTGCCAGCAGTTTTTACGGGAGTGATTACAATGAGCAGTTCTTC
d_call: TRBD1; v_call: TRBV11-2; j_call: TRBJ2-5; clone_size: .; cdr3_aa: CASSNTGDEQYF; cdr3_nt: TGTGCCAGCAGCAACACAGGGGATGAGCAGTACTTC
d_call: .; v_call: TRBV20-1; j_call: TRBJ2-7; clone_size: .; cdr3_aa: CSASIGHTSHYEQYF; cdr3_nt: TGCAGTGCTTCGATCGGACACACGTCCCACTACGAGCAGTACTTC
d_call: .; v_call: TRBV7-9; j_call: TRBJ2-7; clone_size: .; cdr3_aa: CASSLDTTLTYEQYF; cdr3_nt: TGTGCCAGCAGCTTAGACACAACCCTCACCTACGAGCAGTACTTC
d_call: .; v_call: TRBV12-3/TRBV12-4; j_call: TRBJ1-1; clone_size: .; cdr3_aa: CASNLTPGEAFF; cdr3_nt: TGTGCCAGCAACCTGACCCCCGGCGAAGCTTTCTTT
d_call: TRBD2; v_call: TRBV12-3/TRBV12-4; j_call: TRBJ2-7; clone_size: .; cdr3_aa: CASSLGRAFHNEQYF; cdr3_nt: TGTGCCAGCAGTTTGGGGAGGGCATTCCACAATGAGCAGTACTTC
d_call: TRBD2; v_call: TRBV5-5; j_call: TRBJ2-1; clone_size: .; cdr3_aa: CASRGGEETYNEQFF; cdr3_nt: TGTGCCAGCCGGGGAGGGGAGGAAACCTACAATGAGCAGTTCTTC
d_call: TRBD2; v_call: TRBV15; j_call: TRBJ2-7; clone_size: .; cdr3_aa: CATSRDRSGASEQYF; cdr3_nt: TGTGCCACCAGCAGAGATCGTAGCGGGGCCAGCGAGCAGTACTTC
d_call: .; v_call: TRBV7-2; j_call: TRBJ2-3; clone_size: many; cdr3_aa: CASSTYTDTQYF; cdr3_nt: TGTGCCAGCAGCACCTACACAGATACGCAGTATTTT
d_call: TRBD2; v_call: TRBV4-1; j_call: TRBJ2-1; clone_size: .; cdr3_aa: CVSSQDYGTTGYEQFF; cdr3_nt: TGCGTCAGCAGCCAAGATTACGGGACTACCGGGTATGAGCAGTTCTTC
d_call: TRBD2; v_call: TRBV29-1; j_call: TRBJ2-7; clone_size: .; cdr3_aa: CSASSSGRVYEQYF; cdr3_nt: TGCAGCGCCAGCTCTAGCGGGAGAGTGTACGAGCAGTACTTC
d_call: TRBD2; v_call: TRBV6-2/TRBV6-3; j_call: TRBJ2-1; clone_size: few; cdr3_aa: CASSSSGRSWQFF; cdr3_nt: TGTGCCAGCAGTTCCAGCGGGAGAAGCTGGCAGTTCTTC
d_call: .; v_call: TRBV27; j_call: TRBJ2-7; clone_size: .; cdr3_aa: CASSLSHGDSPYEQYF; cdr3_nt: TGTGCCAGCAGTTTATCGCACGGGGATAGCCCCTACGAGCAGTACTTC
d_call: .; v_call: TRBV9; j_call: TRBJ2-1; clone_size: .; cdr3_aa: CASRASGWGEQFF; cdr3_nt: TGTGCCAGCAGGGCGAGTGGCTGGGGTGAGCAGTTCTTC
d_call: .; v_call: TRBV5-1; j_call: TRBJ2-6; clone_size: .; cdr3_aa: CASSLEGLVSGANVLTF; cdr3_nt: TGCGCCAGCAGCTTGGAAGGTCTGGTCTCTGGGGCCAACGTCCTGACTTTC
d_call: TRBD2; v_call: TRBV28; j_call: TRBJ2-1; clone_size: .; cdr3_aa: CASSSVTSWNEQFF; cdr3_nt: TGTGCCAGCAGTTCAGTGACTAGCTGGAATGAGCAGTTCTTC
d_call: TRBD1; v_call: TRBV24-1; j_call: TRBJ2-5; clone_size: .; cdr3_aa: CATSDLTGGRETQYF; cdr3_nt: TGTGCCACCAGTGATTTGACAGGGGGCAGAGAGACCCAGTACTTC
d_call: TRBD2; v_call: TRBV28; j_call: TRBJ2-3; clone_size: .; cdr3_aa: CASVSAGGADTQYF; cdr3_nt: TGTGCCAGCGTGTCAGCGGGAGGTGCAGATACGCAGTATTTT
d_call: TRBD2; v_call: TRBV6-2/TRBV6-3; j_call: TRBJ2-3; clone_size: .; cdr3_aa: CASSRRLATDTQYF; cdr3_nt: TGTGCCAGCAGTCGCCGACTAGCGACAGATACGCAGTATTTT
d_call: .; v_call: TRBV2; j_call: TRBJ1-4; clone_size: few; cdr3_aa: CASNTKRNEKLFF; cdr3_nt: TGTGCCAGCAATACAAAGAGGAATGAAAAACTGTTTTTT
d_call: .; v_call: TRBV6-5; j_call: TRBJ2-1; clone_size: .; cdr3_aa: CASGVNNEQFF; cdr3_nt: TGTGCCAGCGGGGTTAACAATGAGCAGTTCTTC
d_call: TRBD2; v_call: TRBV27; j_call: TRBJ2-1; clone_size: .; cdr3_aa: CASSFGGRAYNEQFF; cdr3_nt: TGTGCCAGCAGTTTTGGAGGGAGGGCCTACAATGAGCAGTTCTTC
d_call: .; v_call: TRBV6-5; j_call: TRBJ1-2; clone_size: .; cdr3_aa: CASRPTGSYYGYTF; cdr3_nt: TGTGCCAGCAGACCGACCGGATCCTACTATGGCTACACCTTC